The rows below give T cell receptor beta chains drawn from one sample of a study of identical twins. TCRdb called the 5' RACE reads again in MiXCR, with one record for every CDR3 protein. Of 450,000 or so distinct CDR3 sequences in the sample, more than 20% were seen once. A further study also used this sample, focusing on T cells expressing NK-cell markers.

Sequencing used CD4+ T cells sorted from blood. The receptors originated from a woman aged 18 to 35 in good health. CDR3s include the opening cysteine and the closing phenylalanine or tryptophan. D genes are given only for firm matches. Expanded clones get a size class; other rows say once, few or many, or leave the size out.

j_call: TRBJ2-7; d_call: NA; clone_size: NA; v_call: TRBV10-1; cdr3_nt: TGCGCCACCGGCCCGGGATCCTACGAGCAGTACTTC; cdr3_aa: CATGPGSYEQYF
j_call: TRBJ2-3; d_call: NA; clone_size: NA; v_call: TRBV18; cdr3_nt: TGTGCCAGCTCACCAAAGAGCGGGAGCACAGATACGCAGTATTTT; cdr3_aa: CASSPKSGSTDTQYF
j_call: TRBJ2-7; d_call: NA; clone_size: few; v_call: TRBV7-9; cdr3_nt: TGTGCCAGCAGCTTGGGGGGAGCGATGGAGGAGCAGTACTTC; cdr3_aa: CASSLGGAMEEQYF
j_call: TRBJ2-1; d_call: TRBD2; clone_size: NA; v_call: TRBV10-3; cdr3_nt: TGTGCCATCAGAGGACTAGCCGGTAATGAGCAGTTCTTC; cdr3_aa: CAIRGLAGNEQFF
j_call: TRBJ2-7; d_call: NA; clone_size: NA; v_call: TRBV7-2; cdr3_nt: TGTGCCAGCAGCCCTTGGGACACCGTCCCTGTGAAGCAGTACTTC; cdr3_aa: CASSPWDTVPVKQYF
j_call: TRBJ2-1; d_call: TRBD2; clone_size: NA; v_call: TRBV18; cdr3_nt: TGTGCCAGCTCACCCAACCGGATCGGCGGGGGGCTCGGTGAGCAGTTCTTC; cdr3_aa: CASSPNRIGGGLGEQFF
j_call: TRBJ2-7; d_call: TRBD2; clone_size: few; v_call: TRBV18; cdr3_nt: TGTGCCAGCTCAATCGTAGCGGGACGCGAGCAGTACTTC; cdr3_aa: CASSIVAGREQYF
j_call: TRBJ1-5; d_call: NA; clone_size: NA; v_call: TRBV12-3/TRBV12-4; cdr3_nt: TGTGCCAGCAGTTTAGCGCTTGACAGGAATAGCAATCAGCCCCAGCATTTT; cdr3_aa: CASSLALDRNSNQPQHF
j_call: TRBJ2-1; d_call: TRBD2; clone_size: many; v_call: TRBV10-2; cdr3_nt: TGCGCCAGCAGCAGACTAGCGGGAGTAAATAATGAGCAGTTCTTC; cdr3_aa: CASSRLAGVNNEQFF
j_call: TRBJ2-7; d_call: TRBD2; clone_size: NA; v_call: TRBV20-1; cdr3_nt: TGCAGTGCTGCCCTCCGGCGGGGGGGGGACGAGCAGTACTTC; cdr3_aa: CSAALRRGGDEQYF
j_call: TRBJ2-7; d_call: TRBD1; clone_size: few; v_call: TRBV5-1; cdr3_nt: TGCGCCAGCAGCTTCCATGTCCTGGGACAGGGGATCGAGCAGTACTTC; cdr3_aa: CASSFHVLGQGIEQYF
j_call: TRBJ2-1; d_call: NA; clone_size: few; v_call: TRBV4-3; cdr3_nt: TGCGCCAGCAGCCAAGGGATGGCCCCGACCAATGAGCAGTTCTTC; cdr3_aa: CASSQGMAPTNEQFF
j_call: TRBJ2-1; d_call: NA; clone_size: few; v_call: TRBV20-1; cdr3_nt: TGCAGTGCTAGAGATCGGCTAGCTGTATCCTACAATGAGCAGTTCTTC; cdr3_aa: CSARDRLAVSYNEQFF
j_call: TRBJ2-3; d_call: TRBD2; clone_size: NA; v_call: TRBV29-1; cdr3_nt: TGCAGCGCAATGAGCGGGGTTTTCACAGATACGCAGTATTTT; cdr3_aa: CSAMSGVFTDTQYF
j_call: TRBJ1-4; d_call: NA; clone_size: NA; v_call: TRBV5-5; cdr3_nt: TGTGCCAGCAGCTTGGATGGGGTGAAAAAACTGTTTTTT; cdr3_aa: CASSLDGVKKLFF
j_call: TRBJ2-3; d_call: TRBD2; clone_size: NA; v_call: TRBV5-4; cdr3_nt: TGTGCCAGCAGCTTGGGGGCCCTCCAGCGCGGGGGTGCTAGCACAGATACGCAGTATTTT; cdr3_aa: CASSLGALQRGGASTDTQYF
j_call: TRBJ2-6; d_call: NA; clone_size: NA; v_call: TRBV6-1; cdr3_nt: TGTGCCAGCAGAAGTGGTCTACTGGGGGCCAACGTCCTGACTTTC; cdr3_aa: CASRSGLLGANVLTF
j_call: TRBJ2-3; d_call: TRBD2; clone_size: NA; v_call: TRBV7-2; cdr3_nt: TGTGCCAGCAGCTTAGCTAGCGGGAGATCGGTTACGCAGTATTTT; cdr3_aa: CASSLASGRSVTQYF
j_call: TRBJ2-4; d_call: TRBD2; clone_size: NA; v_call: TRBV20-1; cdr3_nt: TGCAGTGCTAGAGGAGCCGGCGGGGGGATGGCTACCAAAAACATTCAGTACTTC; cdr3_aa: CSARGAGGGMATKNIQYF
j_call: TRBJ2-7; d_call: NA; clone_size: NA; v_call: TRBV7-2; cdr3_nt: TGTGCCAGCAGCTTAGCCTCAGGGAACTACGAGCAGTACTTC; cdr3_aa: CASSLASGNYEQYF
j_call: TRBJ1-2; d_call: NA; clone_size: NA; v_call: TRBV28; cdr3_nt: TGTGCCAGCAGTTATCTAGGCGGCTACACCTTC; cdr3_aa: CASSYLGGYTF
j_call: TRBJ2-1; d_call: NA; clone_size: NA; v_call: TRBV20-1; cdr3_nt: TGCAGTGCTAGTTATGGTGGTGCGGGACCGCCAAACTTC; cdr3_aa: CSASYGGAGPPNF
j_call: TRBJ1-2; d_call: TRBD1; clone_size: many; v_call: TRBV5-1; cdr3_nt: TGCGCCAGCAGCTTGGAGACAGGGGGAGGATATGGCTACACCTTC; cdr3_aa: CASSLETGGGYGYTF
j_call: TRBJ2-1; d_call: TRBD2; clone_size: NA; v_call: TRBV7-9; cdr3_nt: TGTGCCAGCAGCAAGAACAGCGGGAGTCGAAATGAGCAGTTCTTC; cdr3_aa: CASSKNSGSRNEQFF
j_call: TRBJ2-5; d_call: NA; clone_size: few; v_call: TRBV28; cdr3_nt: TGTGCCAGCAGTTCCCCAGAGGGGACTGGGGAGACCCAGTACTTC; cdr3_aa: CASSSPEGTGETQYF
j_call: TRBJ1-6; d_call: NA; clone_size: few; v_call: TRBV20-1; cdr3_nt: TGCAGTGCTTCTCGGCGGGGAGTCAATTCACCCCTCCACTTT; cdr3_aa: CSASRRGVNSPLHF
j_call: TRBJ2-3; d_call: TRBD2; clone_size: NA; v_call: TRBV20-1; cdr3_nt: TGCAGTGCTACCCGACTAGCGGAGACTAGCACAGATACGCAGTATTTT; cdr3_aa: CSATRLAETSTDTQYF
j_call: TRBJ2-1; d_call: TRBD1; clone_size: NA; v_call: TRBV20-1; cdr3_nt: TGCAGTGCTAGGGGGACAGGGAAAGGTGAGCAGTTCTTC; cdr3_aa: CSARGTGKGEQFF
j_call: TRBJ2-1; d_call: TRBD2; clone_size: NA; v_call: TRBV5-4; cdr3_nt: TGTGCCAGCAGCTTAGCGGGAACGGCGTTCTTC; cdr3_aa: CASSLAGTAFF